One sample yielded the 16 T cell receptor beta chains listed below, sequenced in a study of human T cells and chemical hapten exposure. TCRdb itself ran the RACE reads through MiXCR, one entry per CDR3 protein. The table includes roughly 360,000 distinct CDR3 sequences, around 4.8% detected once. Regarding time point: patch test 1, 2 weeks after DPC sensitization. Treatment defined: therapeutic diphenylcyclopropenone sensitization with weekly scalp DPC. The input for sequencing was whole blood, taken in connection with sensitization to the hapten diphenylcyclopropenone (DPC). These receptors all stem from a woman in her forties or fifties with alopecia areata. Some clones in this sample may be carry-over from other donors' samples.

This clonotype was seen more than once but under ten times. This rearrangement joins TRBV5-1 to TRBJ2-7, with TRBD1 matching over 8 bases. In germline, CDR1 is SGHRS, CDR2 YFSETQ. This CDR3 is 14 amino acids long. V lost 1 base and J lost 5; bases outside the gene matches: 5. The chain's CDR3 is CASSLMGQADEQYF. CDR3 nucleotides: TGCGCCAGCAGCTTGATGGGACAGGCTGACGAGCAGTACTTC. The whole variable domain, remainder taken from reference TRBV5-1 and TRBJ2-7, is KAGVTQTPRYLIKTRGQQVTLSCSPISGHRSVSWYQQTPGQGLQFLFEYFSETQRNKGNFPGRFSGRQFSNSRSEMNVSTLELGDSALYLCASSLMGQADEQYFGPGTRLTVT.

This clonotype was found many times. The chain links TRBV6-2 or TRBV6-3 to TRBJ2-7; the D gene is possibly TRBD2 (6 bases). The CDR3 contains 17 residues. V was trimmed by 6 bases and J by 0 bases, leaving 21 bases between them. CDR1 and CDR2 from the germline V gene are MNHEY and SVGEGT. The CDR3 region is CASSRITGTANSYEQYF. The CDR3, as DNA: TGTGCCAGCAGCCGAATCACCGGGACTGCGAACTCCTACGAGCAGTACTTC.

This clonotype was recorded many times. The chain recombines TRBV18 with TRBJ2-5; D unresolved. From germline, CDR1 is KGHSH and CDR2 LQKENI. Between the trimmed V and J ends, which lost 6 bases and 0 bases, there was a span of 17 bases. This CDR3 has 16 amino acids. The CDR3 reads CASSTPGLGYQETQYF. The CDR3 nucleotides read TGTGCCAGCTCGACACCAGGATTAGGCTACCAAGAGACCCAGTACTTC.

This clonotype was seen a handful of times. The rearrangement links TRBV4-1 to TRBJ2-3, with D hard to call. This CDR3 region has 14 residues. Trimming pared 5 bases from V and 2 bases from J, leaving 11 bases between. Per germline, CDR1 MGHRA and CDR2 YSYEKL. CDR3 coding DNA: TGCGCCAGCAGCTCCACCCAGTTCACAGATACGCAGTATTTT. It is translated as CASSSTQFTDTQYF.

In this sample, this clonotype turned up many times. This chain joins TRBV5-1 and TRBJ1-1; the match to TRBD1 covers 10 bases. The germline gives CDR1 SGHRS, CDR2 YFSETQ. The CDR3 is 14 residues long. V lost 5 bases to trimming and J lost 1 base; unmatched junction nucleotides: 2. The CDR3: CASRTGGPNTEAFF. The CDR3 DNA is TGCGCCAGCAGGACAGGGGGCCCGAACACTGAAGCTTTCTTT.

There are many counts of this clonotype. The chain recombines TRBV5-1 with TRBJ2-3, with 7 bases aligning to TRBD1. After removal of 1 base from V and 14 bases from J, the junction contained 4 bases not matched to a gene. This CDR3 spans 11 amino acids. In germline, CDR1 is SGHRS, CDR2 YFSETQ. The chain's CDR3 is CASSLSDRAYF. CDR3 nucleotides: TGCGCCAGCAGCTTGTCTGACAGGGCGTATTTT.

This clonotype appeared many times. The chain joins TRBV9 to TRBJ1-2; D gene uncertain. Germline CDR1 SGDLS, CDR2 YYNGEE. V lost 1 base and J lost 0, with 10 bases in between. The CDR3 is 15 amino acids. Here the CDR3 DNA reads TGTGCCAGCAGCGTAAGGCAGGACGCTAACTATGGCTACACCTTC. Translating it yields CASSVRQDANYGYTF. The full variable domain, with the rest looked up from reference TRBV9 and TRBJ1-2, is DSGVTQTPKHLITATGQRVTLRCSPRSGDLSVYWYQQSLDQGLQFLIQYYNGEERAKGNILERFSAQQFPDLHSELNLSSLELGDSALYFCASSVRQDANYGYTFGSGTRLTVV.

This clonotype was picked up a small number of times. The CDR3 DNA is TGCGCCAGCAGCTTGGGAGAAAGGGACGAGCAGTACTTC. It translates to CASSLGERDEQYF. The chain joins TRBV5-1 to TRBJ2-7, with no clear D. This CDR3 has 13 residues. The V gene's germline CDR1 is SGHRS and CDR2 YFSETQ. Between the trimmed V and J ends, which lost 0 bases and 5 bases, there was a span of 9 bases. Full variable domain (outside the CDR3, taken from reference TRBV5-1 and TRBJ2-7): KAGVTQTPRYLIKTRGQQVTLSCSPISGHRSVSWYQQTPGQGLQFLFEYFSETQRNKGNFPGRFSGRQFSNSRSEMNVSTLELGDSALYLCASSLGERDEQYFGPGTRLTVT.

This chain joins TRBV28 and TRBJ2-2; D is uncertain. CDR3 length: 13 residues. Germline assignment: CDR1 MDHEN and CDR2 SYDVKM. V was trimmed by 6 bases and J by 8 bases, leaving 13 bases between them. CDR3 region: CASSPTRVGELFF. Here the CDR3 DNA reads TGTGCCAGCAGCCCTACCCGAGTAGGGGAGCTGTTTTTT. Combining the CDR3 with reference TRBV28 and TRBJ2-2 gives the whole variable domain DVKVTQSSRYLVKRTGEKVFLECVQDMDHENMFWYRQDPGLGLRLIYFSYDVKMKEKGDIPEGYSVSREKKERFSLILESASTNQTSMYLCASSPTRVGELFFGEGSRLTVL.

This clonotype was counted many times. The chain carries TRBV4-1 and TRBJ2-7, with D perhaps being TRBD1 or TRBD2 (5 bases each). The CDR3 loop spans 15 amino acids. The germline CDR1 and CDR2 sequences are MGHRA and YSYEKL. Between the trimmed V and J ends, which lost 4 bases and 2 bases, there was a span of 15 bases. CDR3 sequence: CASSRTGTSTYEQYF. The CDR3 region has the DNA TGCGCCAGCAGCCGTACCGGGACGTCGACCTACGAGCAGTACTTC.

This clonotype occurred many times. The rearrangement links TRBV6-5 to TRBJ1-6; a possible D gene is TRBD1 (5 bases). Germline-derived CDR1 and CDR2 are MNHEY and SVGAGI. V lost 4 bases and J lost 5, with 6 bases in between. This CDR3 is built from 13 residues. The CDR3 DNA reads as TGTGCCAGCAGTTCCAGGGATAATTCACCCCTCCACTTT. Translation gives CASSSRDNSPLHF.

The table lists this clonotype with a few counts. The chain combines TRBV12-3 or TRBV12-4 with TRBJ2-7; tentatively, D is TRBD1 (6 bases). The CDR3 is made up of 12 amino acids. V was trimmed by 7 bases and J by 0 bases, leaving 7 bases between them. In DNA form, the CDR3 reads TGTGCCAGCACACAGGGCTCCTACGAGCAGTACTTC. Its protein product is CASTQGSYEQYF.

The J gene is TRBJ1-2, the V gene TRBV12-3 or TRBV12-4; D perhaps matches TRBD1 (6 bases). The germline V and J ends were trimmed by 4 bases and 5 bases, with 17 bases remaining between them. CDR3 length: 15 amino acids. Written as DNA, the CDR3 is TGTGCCAGCAGTTCTCTGACAGGCCGGGGGTATGGCTACACCTTC. This sequence encodes CASSSLTGRGYGYTF.

This clonotype was seen repeatedly, ten times or more. The gene calls are TRBV18 and TRBJ1-2; the D is unclear. The CDR3 consists of 13 residues. Germline loops: CDR1 KGHSH, CDR2 LQKENI. Trimming removed 5 bases at V and 5 bases at J, with 12 bases between. This CDR3 reads CASSIGQDYGYTF. The CDR3 DNA reads TGTGCCAGCTCAATTGGGCAGGATTATGGCTACACCTTC.

This chain links TRBV7-9 with TRBJ1-5, with a weak D call TRBD1 (5 bases). The CDR3 has 14 residues. V was shortened by 5 bases and J by 8 bases, with 16 bases between the two germline ends. Germline loops: CDR1 SEHNR, CDR2 FQNEAQ (reference sequence). The CDR3 protein is CASSISGPPKPQHF. The DNA for the CDR3 is TGTGCCAGCAGCATCTCAGGGCCCCCGAAGCCCCAGCATTTT.

This clonotype was recorded at least ten times. The CDR3 DNA is TGTGCCAGCAGCGGGATAGCGGGGGGGAGCTCCTACAATGAGCAGTTCTTC. It translates to CASSGIAGGSSYNEQFF. This sequence joins TRBV9 and TRBJ2-1; 11 positions agree with TRBD2. This CDR3 region has 17 residues. Per germline, CDR1 SGDLS and CDR2 YYNGEE. V gave up 3 bases and J gave up 0 bases; unmatched junction bases: 5. The full variable domain, its missing parts supplied by reference TRBV9 and TRBJ2-1, is DSGVTQTPKHLITATGQRVTLRCSPRSGDLSVYWYQQSLDQGLQFLIQYYNGEERAKGNILERFSAQQFPDLHSELNLSSLELGDSALYFCASSGIAGGSSYNEQFFGPGTRLTVL.